This T cell receptor (beta chain) was observed in a study of cytomegalovirus exposure and HLA in healthy donors. The V gene's germline CDR1 is SGHTA and CDR2 FQGNSA. The CDR3 covers 15 residues. V dropped 4 bases and J dropped 5; count of bases not matched to a gene: 7. The study ran its PCR with 60 Vbeta and 13 Jbeta primers. Assay used: immunoSEQ multiplex PCR; TCRdb lists only in-frame clones, some missing. The profile shows about 95,000 clones, around four fifths of them singletons. The table lists this clone with a few counts. This TCR came from a woman in her thirties or forties in good health and CMV-seronegative. The specimen sequenced was PBMCs. The chain joins TRBV7-2 to TRBJ1-1; 10 positions match TRBD1. CDR3 sequence: CASSSRPGQGTEAFF. The CDR3 DNA reads TGTGCCAGCAGCTCTAGACCGGGACAGGGGACTGAAGCTTTCTTT. Looking up the rest from reference TRBV7-2 and TRBJ1-1 gives the full variable domain: GAGVSQSPSNKVTEKGKDVELRCDPISGHTALYWYRQSLGQGLEFLIYFQGNSAPDKSGLPSDRFSAERTGGSVSTLTIQRTQQEDSAVYLCASSSRPGQGTEAFFGQGTRLTVV.